This T cell receptor beta chain is from a study of PD-L1 blockade in urothelial cancer. Study at large: Individuals in the cohort had been given 0 to 3 earlier chemotherapy regimens.

Study-level findings and limits: Tumor-associated clones in the blood of durable-benefit patients grew more at 3 weeks.

Described time point: peripheral blood 6 weeks after treatment start. Locally advanced or metastatic urothelial carcinoma was diagnosed in the patients. The CDR3 runs to 14 residues. Trimming stripped 1 base from V and 5 bases from J, with 13 bases between. Per the germline V gene, CDR1 is SGHRS and CDR2 is YFSETQ. To note about this clone: The antigen is unknown.

Synthetic TCR analog templates were spiked into all PCRs individually. Produced via immunoSEQ multiplex PCR; TCRdb's table is partial and in-frame only. The profile shows 35,000 to 45,000 clones, around 82% of them singletons. This sequence was found in a man aged 55-75 years with urothelial cancer. Sequences were derived from PBMCs, sampled around atezolizumab (anti-PD-L1) treatment. The chain is built from TRBV5-1 and TRBJ2-7; tentative D call: TRBD1 (6 bases). The DNA of the CDR3 is TGCGCCAGCAGCTTGTCCACAGGGTCAAACGAGCAGTACTTC. Protein product: CASSLSTGSNEQYF.